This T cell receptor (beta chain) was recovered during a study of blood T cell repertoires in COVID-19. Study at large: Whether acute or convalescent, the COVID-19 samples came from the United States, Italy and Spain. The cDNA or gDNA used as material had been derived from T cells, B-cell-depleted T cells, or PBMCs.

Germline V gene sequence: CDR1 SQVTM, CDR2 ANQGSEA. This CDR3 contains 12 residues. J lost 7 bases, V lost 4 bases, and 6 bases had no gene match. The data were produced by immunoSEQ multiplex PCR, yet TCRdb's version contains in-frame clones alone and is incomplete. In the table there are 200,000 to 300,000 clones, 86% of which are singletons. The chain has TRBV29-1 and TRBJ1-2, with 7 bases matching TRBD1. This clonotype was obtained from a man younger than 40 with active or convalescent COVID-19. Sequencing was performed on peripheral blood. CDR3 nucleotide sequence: TGCAGCGTTGCGGGACAGTCCTTTGGCTACACCTTC. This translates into CSVAGQSFGYTF.